This TCR beta chain originates from a study of T-cell memory formation after mild COVID-19. Points from the study as a whole: Contracting CD4+ clones sat mainly in CM and EM; CD8+ in EMRA.

As concerns this clonotype: Antigen unknown.

V gave up 1 base and J gave up 4 bases; unmatched junction bases: 1. This CDR3 is built from 13 residues. Germline loops: CDR1 SGHDT, CDR2 YYEEEE. TCR alpha and TCR beta cDNA libraries carrying sample barcodes and UMIs were produced by 5'RACE using constant-segment primers. TCRdb reanalysed the 5' RACE reads using MiXCR and keeps one entry per CDR3 protein. Here the sample spans 15,000 to 20,000 distinct CDR3 sequences, approximately 20% being singletons. The chain joins TRBV5-6 to TRBJ2-7; 8 nucleotides line up with TRBD1. Sequencing used PBMCs or a T cell subset sorted from them (not recorded which). The receptor's source is a man aged 18 to 35 who had mild COVID-19 (a few samples of this study predate the infection). Cell type and time point are not known. The CDR3 region has the DNA TGTGCCAGCAGCTTGCAGGGGGCTTACGAGCAGTACTTC. Translating gives CASSLQGAYEQYF. The variable domain in full, with the rest retrieved from reference TRBV5-6 and TRBJ2-7, is DAGVTQSPTHLIKTRGQQVTLRCSPKSGHDTVSWYQQALGQGPQFIFQYYEEEERQRGNFPDRFSGHQFPNYSSELNVNALLLGDSALYLCASSLQGAYEQYFGPGTRLTVT.